Below, one T cell receptor (beta chain) is given with its context. The data stem from a study of blood T cell repertoires in COVID-19. Across the study: Samples taken during acute and convalescent COVID-19 were collected in the United States, Italy and Spain.

Participants came from about 24 US areas, aged roughly 18 to 100 years. Up to 2 weeks before entering the study, exposed participants had met a COVID-19 case. J lost 0 bases, V lost 2 bases, and 6 bases had no gene match. The CDR3 is made up of 16 amino acids. The germline V gene has CDR1 SGDLS and CDR2 YYNGEE. The assay was immunoSEQ multiplex PCR, and TCRdb's table has in-frame clones only and misses some. Among roughly 140,000 clones listed, around 80% were seen once. The sequencing sample was made of PBMCs or T cells enriched from blood (not recorded which). This sequence was found in a woman aged 18-29 years who had been exposed to COVID-19. The chain recombines TRBV9 with TRBJ2-3, with 7 bases identical to TRBD2. The CDR3 here is CASSVEAGVSTDTQYF. The CDR3, as DNA: TGTGCCAGCAGCGTTGAGGCGGGAGTTAGCACAGATACGCAGTATTTT.